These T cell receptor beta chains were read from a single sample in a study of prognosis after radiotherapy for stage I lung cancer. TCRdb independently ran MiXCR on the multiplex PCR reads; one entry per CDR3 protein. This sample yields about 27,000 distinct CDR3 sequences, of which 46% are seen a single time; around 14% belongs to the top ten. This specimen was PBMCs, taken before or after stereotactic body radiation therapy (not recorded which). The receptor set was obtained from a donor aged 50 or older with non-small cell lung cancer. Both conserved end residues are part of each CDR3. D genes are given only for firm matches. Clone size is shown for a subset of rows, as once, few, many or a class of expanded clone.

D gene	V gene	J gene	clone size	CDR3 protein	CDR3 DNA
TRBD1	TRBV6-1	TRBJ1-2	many	CASRITGGDYGYTF	TGTGCCAGCAGGATCACAGGGGGCGACTATGGCTACACCTTC
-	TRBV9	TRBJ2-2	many	CASNRAYTGELFF	TGTGCCAGCAATAGGGCTTACACCGGGGAGCTGTTTTTT
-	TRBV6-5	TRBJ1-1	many	CASSYVGPWSTEAFF	TGTGCCAGCAGTTACGTAGGCCCATGGAGCACTGAAGCTTTCTTT
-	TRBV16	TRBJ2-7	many	CASSLQTSSYEQYF	TGTGCCAGCAGCCTCCAGACTAGCTCCTACGAGCAGTACTTC
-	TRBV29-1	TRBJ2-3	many	CSADSGSTDTQYF	TGCAGCGCTGACAGCGGTAGCACAGATACGCAGTATTTT
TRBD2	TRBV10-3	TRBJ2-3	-	CAISESTSGGIHTQYF	TGTGCCATCAGTGAGTCGACTAGCGGGGGGATTCATACGCAGTATTTT
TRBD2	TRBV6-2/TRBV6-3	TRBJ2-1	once	CASRLETSGSYNEQFF	TGTGCCAGCAGACTAGAGACTAGCGGGTCTTACAATGAGCAGTTCTTC
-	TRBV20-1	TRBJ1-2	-	CSASRERGYGYTF	TGCAGTGCTAGTCGGGAAAGGGGCTATGGCTACACCTTC
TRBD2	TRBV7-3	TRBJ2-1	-	CASSSFGGGVYEQFF	TGTGCCAGCAGCTCATTTGGCGGGGGTGTCTATGAGCAGTTCTTC
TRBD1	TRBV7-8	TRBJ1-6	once	CASSIGQDRRGRAPLHF	TGTGCCAGCAGCATTGGACAGGACCGCCGAGGTCGAGCACCCCTCCACTTT